This passage covers 13 T cell receptor beta chains from one sample sequenced in a study of CD8 T cells in Susac syndrome. RNA amounts of 0.5 to 1 ug underwent reverse transcription with random hexamers. TCRdb called the immunoSEQ multiplex PCR reads again in MiXCR, with one record for every CDR3 protein. Of some 190,000 distinct CDR3 sequences in the sample, roughly 95% were seen once. Material: CD4+ T cells from PBMCs. All receptors come from a human donor in good health.

The chain carries TRBV27 and TRBJ2-5; 9 bases are a match to TRBD2. The CDR3 is made up of 17 amino acids. The V gene end was trimmed by 4 bases and the J gene end by 0 bases; junction bases not matched to a gene: 9. Looked up from germline, CDR1 is MNHEY and CDR2 is SMNVEV (reference sequence). The CDR3 is CASSSASLAGYQETQYF. The CDR3 DNA reads as TGTGCCAGCAGTTCCGCTTCGCTAGCGGGGTACCAAGAGACCCAGTACTTC.

DNA for the CDR3: TGCAGTGCTAGTCTAGCCGCCTACGAGCAGTACTTC. Translated: CSASLAAYEQYF. The rearrangement uses TRBV20-1 and TRBJ2-7, with a tentative D call TRBD2 (5 bases). V gave up 3 bases and J gave up 2 bases, with 8 bases separating them. The V gene's germline CDR1 is DFQATT and CDR2 SNEGSKA (reference sequence). The CDR3 covers 12 residues.

V is TRBV4-2 and J is TRBJ2-2; a weak D match, TRBD2 (5 bases). The V end was cut by 4 bases, the J end by 4 bases, with 10 bases between. From germline, CDR1 is LGHNA and CDR2 YNFKEQ. The CDR3 totals 14 residues. As DNA, the CDR3 is TGTGCCAGCAGCCGAGGGAGTGTCACCGGGGAGCTGTTTTTT. This gives the protein CASSRGSVTGELFF.

The sample holds one count of this clonotype. This chain uses TRBV29-1 with TRBJ2-5; 9 bases are a match to TRBD1. There are 12 residues in the CDR3. Per the germline V gene, CDR1 is SQVTM and CDR2 is ANQGSEA. Unmatched junction bases numbered 4, after V lost 6 bases and J lost 5 bases. The CDR3 region is CSVTGGTETQYF. CDR3 DNA: TGCAGCGTCACAGGGGGCACTGAGACCCAGTACTTC. Using reference TRBV29-1 and TRBJ2-5 for the parts outside the CDR3, the full variable domain is SAVISQKPSRDICQRGTSLTIQCQVDSQVTMMFWYRQQPGQSLTLIATANQGSEATYESGFVIDKFPISRPNLTFSTLTVSNMSPEDSSIYLCSVTGGTETQYFGPGTRLLVL.

The chain has TRBV30 and TRBJ2-1; 7 positions agree with TRBD2. The length of the CDR3 is 14 residues. Germline V gives CDR1 GTSNPN, CDR2 SVGIG (reference sequence). The trim removed 3 bases at V and 10 bases at J, leaving 12 bases unmatched. DNA of the CDR3: TGTGCCTGGAGAGGGAGGGCCGGGGGAATAGAGCAGTTCTTC. The encoded protein is CAWRGRAGGIEQFF.

The CDR3 DNA is TGCAGCGTTGGGGCGACAGGGGCCCCCTACGAGCAGTACTTC. This codes for CSVGATGAPYEQYF. The chain joins TRBV29-1 to TRBJ2-7; TRBD1 agrees at 8 bases. Germline V gene sequence: CDR1 SQVTM, CDR2 ANQGSEA. The V segment lost 4 bases and the J segment 2 bases; nucleotides outside the gene matches: 7. CDR3 size: 14 residues.

The rearrangement joins TRBV28 to TRBJ2-1; 10 nucleotides line up with TRBD2. The CDR3 is made up of 14 amino acids. The V gene's germline CDR1 is MDHEN and CDR2 SYDVKM. V lost 6 bases, J lost 6 bases, and 5 bases stayed unmatched. CDR3 residues: CASSLPSGSNEQFF. The CDR3 bases are TGTGCCAGCAGCCTTCCTAGCGGGAGCAATGAGCAGTTCTTC. Looking up the rest from reference TRBV28 and TRBJ2-1 gives the full variable domain: DVKVTQSSRYLVKRTGEKVFLECVQDMDHENMFWYRQDPGLGLRLIYFSYDVKMKEKGDIPEGYSVSREKKERFSLILESASTNQTSMYLCASSLPSGSNEQFFGPGTRLTVL.

The CDR3 reads CASSARLAGNEQFF. The CDR3 nucleotides read TGCGCCAGCAGTGCAAGACTAGCGGGGAATGAGCAGTTCTTC. The rearrangement joins TRBV23-1 to TRBJ2-1, with 11 bases lining up with TRBD2. TRBV23-1 is known as an ORF, though its function is uncertain. The CDR3 consists of 14 residues. The V segment lost 5 bases and the J segment 7 bases; nucleotides outside the gene matches: 4.

The chain couples TRBV20-1 to TRBJ1-1, with D maybe TRBD1 (6 bases). This CDR3 has 14 residues. The germline V gene has CDR1 DFQATT and CDR2 SNEGSKA (reference sequence). The ends were cut back, 6 bases at V and 3 bases at J, with 17 bases in the middle. The CDR3 reads CSAPRGGGDTEAFF. CDR3 sequence (DNA): TGCAGTGCGCCTAGGGGGGGAGGCGACACTGAAGCTTTCTTT.

This chain links TRBV6-4 with TRBJ2-3; TRBD1 agrees at 7 bases. Germline loops: CDR1 MRHNA, CDR2 SNTAGT. The CDR3 contains 17 residues. J gave up 5 bases and V 5 bases, and 16 bases lay outside the gene matches. The CDR3 DNA follows: TGTGCCAGCAGTAGCGATCAAGGGGGCGTAGTCGTAGATACGCAGTATTTT. Amino acid sequence: CASSSDQGGVVVDTQYF.

This chain connects TRBV12-3 or TRBV12-4 to TRBJ2-5; D is possibly TRBD1 (6 bases). The CDR3 runs to 13 residues. Deletions cut 5 bases from V and 1 base from J, with 8 bases between. CDR3 amino acids: CASSRTAQETQYF. CDR3 sequence (DNA): TGTGCCAGCAGTCGGACAGCCCAAGAGACCCAGTACTTC.

V is TRBV14 and J is TRBJ2-1, with TRBD2 identical over 9 bases. Germline CDR1 SGHDN, CDR2 FVKESK. The CDR3 extends over 16 amino acids. V dropped 2 bases and J dropped 4; count of bases not matched to a gene: 6. Here the CDR3 DNA reads TGTGCCAGCAGCCAACTTAGCGGGAGTAGATACAATGAGCAGTTCTTC. Amino acids: CASSQLSGSRYNEQFF.

This clonotype was seen only a few times. The chain joins TRBV9 to TRBJ2-7; no clear D gene. Germline CDR1 and CDR2: SGDLS and YYNGEE. The CDR3 consists of 11 residues. Trimming stripped 3 bases from V and 6 bases from J, with 7 bases between. The CDR3 DNA reads as TGTGCCAGCAGCGGTGGTCCCGAGCAGTACTTC. This codes for CASSGGPEQYF.